These 25 T cell receptor beta chains originate from one sample sequenced in a study of cytomegalovirus exposure and HLA in healthy donors. The PCR made use of 60 Vbeta and 13 Jbeta primers. The protocol was immunoSEQ multiplex PCR, while the TCRdb copy is restricted to in-frame clones and leaves out a portion. The sample has approximately 89,000 clones; less than 70% are singletons. The sample taken for sequencing was PBMCs. Source of these receptors: a female donor in good health and CMV-seronegative.

The chain links TRBV5-6 to TRBJ2-7; 13 bases agree with TRBD2. V shed 4 bases, J shed 4 bases, and the junction held 8 bases outside the gene matches. The CDR3 sequence is 16 residues long. Germline CDR1 SGHDT, CDR2 YYEEEE. CDR3 in amino acids: CASSGGLAGATYEQYF. CDR3 in DNA: TGTGCCAGCAGCGGAGGACTAGCGGGGGCCACTTACGAGCAGTACTTC.

J is TRBJ2-7 and V is TRBV10-3; 8 bases line up with TRBD1. With V trimmed by 3 bases and J by 4 bases, 5 bases remained unmatched. This CDR3 is built from 14 residues. Germline CDR1 ENHRY, CDR2 SYGVKD. DNA of the CDR3: TGTGCCATCAGTGATCGACAGGGGTTATACGAGCAGTACTTC. Residues: CAISDRQGLYEQYF.

The chain is built from TRBV6-5 and TRBJ1-2; D is undetermined. The CDR3 extends over 13 amino acids. CDR1 is MNHEY and CDR2 is SVGAGI in the germline V gene. The V end lost 2 bases, the J end lost 4 bases, and 8 bases lay between the germline ends. CDR3 residues: CASSYGQSYGYTF. The DNA of the CDR3 is TGTGCCAGCAGTTACGGTCAGTCCTATGGCTACACCTTC.

The chain couples TRBV5-1 to TRBJ2-5; 10 bases match TRBD1. The CDR3 loop spans 15 amino acids. Germline CDR1 and CDR2: SGHRS and YFSETQ. After removal of 3 bases from V and 5 bases from J, the junction contained 7 bases not matched to a gene. The DNA of the CDR3 is TGCGCCAGCAGCTCGGGGGACAGGGGTTGGGAGACCCAGTACTTC. This encodes CASSSGDRGWETQYF.

This rearrangement joins TRBV11-3 to TRBJ1-6, with 10 bases identical to TRBD1. Trimming cost V 1 base and J 8 bases; bases outside gene matches: 8. Germline assignment: CDR1 SGHNT and CDR2 YENEEA. CDR3 size: 17 residues. CDR3 sequence (DNA): TGTGCCAGCAGCTTAGGGGACAGGGGTCGAGAGGATTCACCCCTCCACTTT. It specifies CASSLGDRGREDSPLHF.

The chain couples TRBV6-6 to TRBJ1-6, with 10 bases identical to TRBD1. The V and J ends lost 6 bases and 8 bases, in that order; junction bases with no gene match: 7. The CDR3 loop spans 15 amino acids. CDR1 is MNHNY and CDR2 is SVGAGI in the germline V gene (reference sequence). The CDR3 DNA reads as TGTGCCAGCAGCCGGGACAGGGGTAACTATTCACCCCTCCACTTT. This translates into CASSRDRGNYSPLHF.

V is TRBV14 and J is TRBJ1-2; 9 nucleotides match TRBD1. The CDR3 covers 15 residues. Germline V lookup: CDR1 SGHDN, CDR2 FVKESK. V shed 4 bases and J 4 bases; nucleotides not matched to a gene: 7. The CDR3 coding sequence is TGTGCCAGCAGCCCGGACAGGGGCGGAGGCTATGGCTACACCTTC. Its translation is CASSPDRGGGYGYTF.

The V and J genes are TRBV18 and TRBJ2-5, with TRBD1 identical over 9 bases. V gave up 3 bases and J gave up 5 bases; unmatched junction bases: 7. This CDR3 is 15 amino acids long. Germline V CDR1 and CDR2: KGHSH, LQKENI. The CDR3 nucleotides are TGTGCCAGCTCACCGAGGACAGGGGCGGACGAGACCCAGTACTTC. This encodes CASSPRTGADETQYF. Full variable domain (rest looked up from reference TRBV18 and TRBJ2-5): NAGVMQNPRHLVRRRGQEARLRCSPMKGHSHVYWYRQLPEEGLKFMVYLQKENIIDESGMPKERFSAEFPKEGPSILRIQQVVRGDSAAYFCASSPRTGADETQYFGPGTRLLVL.

The J gene is TRBJ2-7, the V gene TRBV7-2, with 9 bases fitting TRBD2. With 2 bases clipped from V and 0 bases from J, the junction kept 2 bases outside the gene matches. This CDR3 has 15 amino acids. Germline values: CDR1 SGHTA, CDR2 FQGNSA. The CDR3 is CASSLLAGYSYEQYF. DNA for the CDR3: TGTGCCAGCAGCTTACTAGCGGGGTACTCCTACGAGCAGTACTTC.

The chain is built from TRBV13 and TRBJ1-1; the D gene is possibly TRBD1 (5 bases). CDR1 PRHDT and CDR2 FYEKMQ come from the germline V gene (reference sequence). Trimming stripped 0 bases from V and 0 bases from J, with 5 bases between. This CDR3 is built from 14 residues. CDR3: CASSLGGLNTEAFF. The CDR3 bases are TGTGCCAGCAGCTTAGGGGGGCTGAACACTGAAGCTTTCTTT. Combining the CDR3 with reference TRBV13 and TRBJ1-1 gives the whole variable domain AAGVIQSPRHLIKEKRETATLKCYPIPRHDTVYWYQQGPGQDPQFLISFYEKMQSDKGSIPDRFSAQQFSDYHSELNMSSLELGDSALYFCASSLGGLNTEAFFGQGTRLTVV.

This clone has more than one count but fewer than ten. The identical CDR3 is also encoded by other nucleotide sequences in the sample. This chain joins TRBV7-9 and TRBJ2-7, with D possibly being TRBD2 (6 bases). CDR1 is SEHNR and CDR2 is FQNEAQ in the germline V gene (reference sequence). Trimming took 1 base from V and 2 from J, leaving 6 bases between them. This CDR3 is built from 13 residues. The CDR3 sequence is CASSLGGTYEQYF. In DNA, the CDR3 is TGTGCCAGCAGCTTAGGCGGGACCTACGAGCAGTACTTC.

The CDR3 DNA reads TGTGCCAGTGGGCATGATGAGCAGTTCTTC. As protein: CASGHDEQFF. The chain joins TRBV19 to TRBJ2-1; no reliable D call. This CDR3 is 10 amino acids long. Germline V gives CDR1 LNHDA, CDR2 SQIVND (reference sequence). Trimming pared 8 bases from V and 8 bases from J, leaving 7 bases between.

V and J are TRBV2 and TRBJ1-4; tentatively, D is TRBD1 (5 bases). Trimming took off 11 bases at V and 0 bases at J, with 10 bases between the two ends. Germline V gene sequence: CDR1 SNHLY, CDR2 FYNNEI. This CDR3 is built from 13 residues. The chain's CDR3 is CAGRGSTNEKLFF. The CDR3 DNA follows: TGTGCCGGTCGGGGGTCAACTAATGAAAAACTGTTTTTT.

The chain joins TRBV4-1 to TRBJ2-3, with 9 bases aligning to TRBD2. With V trimmed by 4 bases and J by 5 bases, 7 bases remained unmatched. The CDR3 sequence is 15 residues long. In germline, CDR1 is MGHRA, CDR2 YSYEKL. CDR3 nucleotide sequence: TGCGCCAGCAGCCTTAGCGGGGGATCGGGAGATACGCAGTATTTT. Amino acid sequence: CASSLSGGSGDTQYF.

This chain links TRBV28 with TRBJ2-7, with a possible D match to TRBD1 (5 bases). The CDR3 loop spans 14 amino acids. The germline CDR1 and CDR2 sequences are MDHEN and SYDVKM. The ends were cut back, 3 bases at V and 0 bases at J, with 9 bases in the middle. DNA of the CDR3: TGTGCCAGCAGTTTTGCCAGGGACTCCTACGAGCAGTACTTC. It translates to CASSFARDSYEQYF.

CDR3: CASSYSSGTPTDTQYF. CDR3 bases: TGTGCCAGCAGTTACTCGTCAGGGACTCCCACAGATACGCAGTATTTT. This rearrangement joins TRBV6-6 to TRBJ2-3; TRBD2 might be the D (6 bases). The CDR3 runs to 16 residues. V was cut by 0 bases and J by 2 bases, with 12 bases left in between. CDR1 and CDR2 from the germline V gene are MNHNY and SVGAGI (reference sequence).

V and J are TRBV7-9 and TRBJ2-2; D is unclear. The CDR3 runs 18 residues. V was shortened by 1 base and J by 1 base, with 16 bases between the two germline ends. CDR1 SEHNR and CDR2 FQNEAQ come from the germline V gene (reference sequence). CDR3 sequence: CASSLGRSGFRNTGELFF. CDR3 bases: TGTGCCAGCAGCTTAGGTCGATCCGGTTTTCGGAACACCGGGGAGCTGTTTTTT.

This clone was observed a single time. The chain links TRBV27 to TRBJ2-3; D perhaps matches TRBD2 (6 bases). The CDR3 has 17 residues. V was shortened by 9 bases and J by 3 bases, with 25 bases between the two germline ends. Germline CDR1 and CDR2: MNHEY and SMNVEV (reference sequence). The CDR3 sequence: CASASRDSRFLTDTQYF. CDR3 DNA sequence: TGTGCCAGTGCCTCTCGGGACTCCCGCTTTCTTACAGATACGCAGTATTTT.

This chain uses TRBV6-1 with TRBJ2-7; weak D call: TRBD1 (6 bases). Germline V gene sequence: CDR1 MNHNS, CDR2 SASEGT. The CDR3 runs to 13 residues. Trimming left V 6 bases short and J 10 bases short, with 19 bases between. The CDR3 reads CASRRSEMDSQYF. CDR3 bases: TGTGCCAGCAGGCGGAGTGAGATGGACAGCCAGTACTTC.

This clone has more than one count but fewer than ten. The sample holds other DNA sequences that translate to the same CDR3. The chain employs TRBV14 and TRBJ1-6; weak D call: TRBD1 (5 bases). CDR1 and CDR2 from the germline V gene are SGHDN and FVKESK. The V gene lost 4 bases and the J gene lost 4 bases, with 11 bases spanning the gap. The CDR3 is 15 residues long. The CDR3 DNA reads as TGTGCCAGCAGCCGGGCGGGACGGTATAATTCACCCCTCCACTTT. Amino acids: CASSRAGRYNSPLHF. The full variable domain, completed using reference TRBV14 and TRBJ1-6, is EAGVTQFPSHSVIEKGQTVTLRCDPISGHDNLYWYRRVMGKEIKFLLHFVKESKQDESGMPNNRFLAERTGGTYSTLKVQPAELEDSGVYFCASSRAGRYNSPLHFGNGTRLTVT.

This chain joins TRBV18 and TRBJ2-1; TRBD1 aligns across 7 bases. This CDR3 spans 14 amino acids. Germline CDR1 and CDR2: KGHSH and LQKENI. The ends lost 3 bases at V and 12 bases at J; junction bases unmatched: 11. CDR3 loop: CASSPGQTFYGQFF. In DNA form, the CDR3 reads TGTGCCAGCTCACCGGGACAGACATTTTATGGGCAGTTCTTC.

The gene calls are TRBV9 and TRBJ2-6; tentative D call: TRBD1 (6 bases). V was shortened by 7 bases and J by 0 bases, with 17 bases between the two germline ends. CDR1 SGDLS and CDR2 YYNGEE come from the germline V gene. The CDR3 sequence is 17 residues long. CDR3 coding DNA: TGTGCCAGCCACACGGGACAATCCGTCTCTGGGGCCAACGTCCTGACTTTC. Amino acid sequence: CASHTGQSVSGANVLTF.

The chain links TRBV25-1 to TRBJ2-7; no definite D call. Germline V gives CDR1 MGHDK, CDR2 SYGVNS. The CDR3 extends over 13 amino acids. The V end lost 4 bases, the J end lost 6 bases, and 13 bases lay between the germline ends. In DNA form, the CDR3 reads TGTGCCAGCAGTGTAAAGCCAGGCGCCGAGCAGTACTTC. It translates to CASSVKPGAEQYF.

This chain uses TRBV15 with TRBJ1-2, with a weak D call TRBD1 (5 bases). V lost 5 bases and J 5 bases, leaving 18 bases between the germline ends. Germline V gene lookup returns CDR1 LNHNV and CDR2 YYDKDF (reference sequence). CDR3 length: 15 amino acids. The CDR3 region is CATSGGRGGVYGYTF. In DNA, the CDR3 is TGTGCCACCAGCGGAGGAAGGGGTGGGGTGTATGGCTACACCTTC.

This clone was recorded only once. This rearrangement joins TRBV7-6 to TRBJ2-2; 13 nucleotides agree with TRBD2. In germline, CDR1 is SGHVS, CDR2 FNYEAQ. Trimming at V came to 1 base and at J to 6 bases, leaving 5 bases not matched to a gene. The length of the CDR3 is 17 residues. The CDR3 loop reads CASSLGEGLAGSGELFF. In nucleotides, the CDR3 is TGTGCCAGCAGCTTAGGAGAGGGACTAGCGGGATCCGGGGAGCTGTTTTTT.